These T cell receptor beta chains were read from a single sample in a study of blood T cell repertoires in COVID-19. The data were produced by immunoSEQ multiplex PCR, yet TCRdb's version contains in-frame clones alone and is incomplete. The repertoire holds 100,000 to 150,000 clones, with roughly 80% as singletons. The sequenced sample consisted of peripheral blood. Receptors were obtained from an elderly man with COVID-19, enrolled during active disease. Both conserved end residues are part of each CDR3. A D gene is named only where the DNA matches it firmly. Only some rows state a clone size, as once, few, many or a class for expanded clones.

TRBJ2-3 | TRBV24-1 | - | - | TGTGCCACCAGTGATTTTCGGCGGGGAGGCACAGATACGCAGTATTTT | CATSDFRRGGTDTQYF
TRBJ2-5 | TRBV6-2/TRBV6-3 | - | - | TGTGCCAGCAGTGAGGGGGTATTGAAGACCCAGTACTTC | CASSEGVLKTQYF
TRBJ1-2 | TRBV9 | - | - | TGTGCCAGCAGCGTAGGACAGGATATCTATGGCTACACCTTC | CASSVGQDIYGYTF
TRBJ1-1 | TRBV13 | TRBD1 | - | TGTGCCAGCAGCTTGGCAGGAGGGGGCGGCACTGAAGCTTTCTTT | CASSLAGGGGTEAFF
TRBJ2-1 | TRBV29-1 | - | - | TGCAGCGTTGAAGCAACGGGAGACGGCAATGAGCAGTTCTTC | CSVEATGDGNEQFF
TRBJ1-6 | TRBV5-1 | - | - | TGCGCCAGCAGCTACGGAGGCATGACGGATAATTCACCCCTCCACTTT | CASSYGGMTDNSPLHF
TRBJ2-1 | TRBV24-1 | TRBD2 | - | TGTGCCACCGGGCTCGGCGGGAGTGTGATCAATGAGCAGTTCTTC | CATGLGGSVINEQFF
TRBJ1-2 | TRBV13 | - | - | TGTGCCAGCAGCTTGCGAGCCACAGGAGACTATGGCTACACCTTC | CASSLRATGDYGYTF
TRBJ1-2 | TRBV5-6 | - | - | TGTGCCAGCAGCTTGGGGGGGCTCAATGGCTACACCTTC | CASSLGGLNGYTF
TRBJ1-1 | TRBV28 | - | - | TGTGCCAGCAGTTCTCCTGGGACACTCTCATCGGCTTTCTTT | CASSSPGTLSSAFF
TRBJ2-5 | TRBV24-1 | - | - | TGTGCCACCAGTGTGGGGGCCGGCGACTGGGAGACCCAGTACTTC | CATSVGAGDWETQYF
TRBJ1-3 | TRBV7-9 | TRBD1 | few | TGTGCCAGCAGAGGACAGGGCCCTGGAAACACCATATATTTT | CASRGQGPGNTIYF
TRBJ1-1 | TRBV5-4 | TRBD1 | - | TGTGCCAGCAGCTTGGGGGGACAGAGCATGAACACTGAAGCTTTCTTT | CASSLGGQSMNTEAFF
TRBJ2-3 | TRBV9 | - | - | TGTGCCAGCAGCGCTAGCGCTAGCACAGATACGCAGTATTTT | CASSASASTDTQYF
TRBJ1-1 | TRBV9 | - | - | TGTGCCAGCAGCAAGTACAGGGAAATGAACACTGAAGCTTTCTTT | CASSKYREMNTEAFF
TRBJ2-1 | TRBV24-1 | TRBD1 | - | TGTGCCACCAGGGACAGGGATACATTAGGGCAGTTCTTC | CATRDRDTLGQFF
TRBJ2-3 | TRBV5-1 | TRBD1 | once | TGCGCCAGCAGCCTGCAGGGGGCTTCGACAGATACGCAGTATTTT | CASSLQGASTDTQYF
TRBJ2-7 | TRBV7-2 | - | - | TGTGCCAGCAGCTTAGGACTCCATTGGGAGCAGTACTTC | CASSLGLHWEQYF
TRBJ1-1 | TRBV28 | - | - | TGTGCCAGCAGTTTGAGTCAGGGCCCAGAAGCTTTCTTT | CASSLSQGPEAFF
TRBJ1-2 | TRBV27 | TRBD1 | few | TGTGCCAGCAGTACCACCTTCGGCGACAGGGGGCTCTATGGCTACACCTTC | CASSTTFGDRGLYGYTF
TRBJ1-5 | TRBV28 | TRBD1 | - | TGTGCCAGCAGGACAGGGACTAGCAATCAGCCCCAGCATTTT | CASRTGTSNQPQHF
TRBJ2-7 | TRBV2 | TRBD2 | - | TGTGCCAGCAGTGAAAATTTAGCGGGAGGGCTCGAGCAGTACTTC | CASSENLAGGLEQYF
TRBJ1-2 | TRBV13 | TRBD1 | - | TGTGCCAGCAGCTTTAACAGGGGACAGTATGGCTACACCTTC | CASSFNRGQYGYTF